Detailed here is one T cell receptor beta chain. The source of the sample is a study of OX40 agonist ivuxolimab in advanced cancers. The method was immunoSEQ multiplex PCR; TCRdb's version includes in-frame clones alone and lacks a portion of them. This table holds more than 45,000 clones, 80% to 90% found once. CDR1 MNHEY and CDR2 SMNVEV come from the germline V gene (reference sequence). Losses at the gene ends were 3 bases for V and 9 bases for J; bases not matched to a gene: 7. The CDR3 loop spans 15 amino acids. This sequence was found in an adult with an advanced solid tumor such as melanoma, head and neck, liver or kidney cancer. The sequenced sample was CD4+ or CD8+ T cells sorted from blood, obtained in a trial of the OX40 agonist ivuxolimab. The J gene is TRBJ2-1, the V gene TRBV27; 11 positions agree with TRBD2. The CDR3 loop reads CASSFLAGGPVEQFF. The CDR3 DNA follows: TGTGCCAGCAGTTTCTTAGCGGGAGGGCCGGTTGAGCAGTTCTTC.